This is a list of T cell receptor beta chains from one sample in a study of blood T cells in healthy people across ages. TCRdb called the 5' RACE reads again in MiXCR, with one record for every CDR3 protein. Among 650,000 to 1,000,000 distinct CDR3 sequences listed, roughly 34% were seen once. Sequencing was carried out using blood. The receptors stem from a man younger than 30 in good health. Each CDR3 is given with its conserved first and last residue. Each record gives: clone size, D gene, J gene, V gene, CDR3 protein, CDR3 DNA. The D gene is left open where the match is weak. Clone size is stated in some rows and not others, as once, few, many or a class when expanded.

few,TRBD2,TRBJ2-2,TRBV4-3,CASSQEASGENTGELFF,TGCGCCAGCAGCCAAGAGGCTAGCGGGGAGAACACCGGGGAGCTGTTTTTT
.,.,TRBJ1-2,TRBV2,CASSEAVDGYTF,TGTGCCAGCAGTGAAGCGGTAGATGGCTACACCTTC
.,.,TRBJ2-3,TRBV5-1,CASSLGGLAESTDTQYF,TGCGCCAGCAGCTTGGGGGGTTTAGCGGAAAGCACAGATACGCAGTATTTT
many,.,TRBJ1-5,TRBV4-3,CASSQGIDQPQHF,TGCGCCAGCAGCCAGGGAATTGATCAGCCCCAGCATTTT
.,TRBD1,TRBJ2-7,TRBV6-2/TRBV6-3,CASSQGQGRIAYEQYF,TGTGCCAGCAGCCAGGGACAGGGGAGAATAGCCTACGAGCAGTACTTC
.,.,TRBJ2-7,TRBV7-2,CASSPQGDIPYEQYF,TGTGCCAGCAGCCCCCAAGGGGACATACCCTACGAGCAGTACTTC
few,TRBD2,TRBJ2-5,TRBV4-3,CASSQDEASGGEETQYF,TGCGCCAGCAGCCAAGATGAGGCTAGCGGGGGGGAAGAGACCCAGTACTTC
.,.,TRBJ1-2,TRBV6-5,CASSDPGEFYGYTF,TGTGCCAGCAGTGACCCGGGGGAATTCTATGGCTACACCTTC
.,TRBD2,TRBJ2-5,TRBV20-1,CSAGLAETQYF,TGCAGTGCGGGACTAGCAGAGACCCAGTACTTC
.,.,TRBJ2-5,TRBV5-1,CASSLAAGAGETQYF,TGCGCCAGCAGCTTGGCGGCGGGGGCTGGAGAGACCCAGTACTTC
many,TRBD1,TRBJ2-1,TRBV6-1,CASSRQGPYNEQFF,TGTGCCAGCAGTAGACAGGGGCCCTACAATGAGCAGTTCTTC
.,.,TRBJ1-2,TRBV6-1,CASSPLSGAGYGYTF,TGTGCCAGCAGCCCCTTGTCGGGGGCTGGCTATGGCTACACCTTC
.,.,TRBJ1-2,TRBV2,CASNQISYRGYTF,TGTGCCAGCAACCAGATCAGCTACCGGGGCTACACCTTC
.,TRBD1,TRBJ2-3,TRBV24-1,CATSDNDGDRAQYF,TGTGCCACCAGTGATAATGATGGGGACAGGGCGCAGTATTTT
.,.,TRBJ1-6,TRBV5-1,CASSFQNSPLHF,TGCGCCAGCAGCTTTCAGAATTCACCCCTCCACTTT
few,TRBD2,TRBJ2-1,TRBV7-6,CASSARRAGETEQFF,TGTGCCAGCAGCGCCCGACGAGCGGGGGAGACTGAGCAGTTCTTC
few,.,TRBJ2-1,TRBV7-6,CASSSPAERRTYNEQFF,TGTGCCAGCAGCTCCCCGGCGGAACGTAGGACCTACAATGAGCAGTTCTTC
many,.,TRBJ2-1,TRBV20-1,CSALQRLGREQFF,TGCAGTGCGTTACAGCGTCTAGGGAGGGAGCAGTTCTTC
many,TRBD2,TRBJ2-1,TRBV7-3,CASSNPGLSSYNEQFF,TGTGCCAGCAGCAACCCGGGACTAAGCTCCTACAATGAGCAGTTCTTC
.,.,TRBJ1-1,TRBV28,CASILSGELTEAFF,TGTGCCAGCATTCTCAGTGGGGAACTCACTGAAGCTTTCTTT
.,.,TRBJ1-4,TRBV18,CASSPEGSMTNEKLFF,TGTGCCAGCTCACCTGAAGGGTCGATGACTAATGAAAAACTGTTTTTT
few,.,TRBJ1-5,TRBV20-1,CSARETARQPQHF,TGCAGTGCCCGCGAGACGGCGAGGCAGCCCCAGCATTTT
.,TRBD1,TRBJ2-3,TRBV14,CASSQDWNRGLSRPEYLRTDTQYF,TGTGCCAGCAGCCAAGATTGGAACAGGGGGCTCTCCCGCCCCGAATATCTCCGCACAGATACGCAGTATTTT
.,.,TRBJ1-3,TRBV2,CASSADRRNTIYF,TGTGCCAGCAGTGCAGACAGGCGAAACACCATATATTTT
.,TRBD2,TRBJ2-2,TRBV12-3/TRBV12-4,CASSSSGGNTGELFF,TGTGCCAGCAGTTCTAGCGGGGGGAACACCGGGGAGCTGTTTTTT
.,TRBD1,TRBJ1-2,TRBV5-1,CASSSLGQGGYGYTF,TGCGCCAGCAGCTCACTGGGACAGGGAGGCTATGGCTACACCTTC
.,TRBD2,TRBJ2-3,TRBV2,CASPPRLAESTDTQYF,TGTGCCAGCCCCCCCCGACTAGCGGAGAGCACAGATACGCAGTATTTT
many,.,TRBJ2-7,TRBV4-1,CASSPRDASYEQYF,TGCGCCAGCAGCCCCCGGGACGCTTCCTACGAGCAGTACTTC
few,.,TRBJ1-2,TRBV4-1,CASSQARALSGYTF,TGCGCCAGCAGCCAAGCACGGGCTTTGTCCGGCTACACCTTC
.,.,TRBJ2-7,TRBV5-1,CASRLEDSYNEQYF,TGCGCCAGCAGGCTTGAGGATTCCTACAATGAGCAGTACTTC
few,.,TRBJ1-2,TRBV5-5,CASSPPGARNYGYTF,TGTGCCAGCAGCCCCCCAGGGGCGAGGAACTATGGCTACACCTTC
.,TRBD1,TRBJ2-3,TRBV6-5,CASSSVPGTGTDTQYF,TGTGCCAGCAGTTCAGTTCCCGGGACAGGAACAGATACGCAGTATTTT
.,.,TRBJ2-1,TRBV4-3,CASSQGARRLYNEQFF,TGCGCCAGCAGCCAAGGTGCCAGGCGATTATACAATGAGCAGTTCTTC
.,.,TRBJ1-2,TRBV2,CASSDSYRRGDYGYTF,TGTGCCAGCAGTGATTCATACAGGCGCGGTGACTATGGCTACACCTTC
.,.,TRBJ2-5,TRBV7-2,CAGSVVSDQETQYF,TGTGCCGGCAGCGTCGTTTCAGACCAAGAGACCCAGTACTTC
.,.,TRBJ2-7,TRBV10-3,CAISAGGYSYNEQYF,TGTGCCATCAGTGCGGGCGGCTACTCCTACAATGAGCAGTACTTC
.,.,TRBJ2-3,TRBV7-9,CASSPSEGGRDTQYF,TGTGCCAGCAGCCCTTCCGAGGGAGGCAGAGATACGCAGTATTTT
.,.,TRBJ2-3,TRBV6-4,CASSTSLTRYSNQPQYF,TGTGCCAGCAGTACTTCTCTGACACGATATAGCAATCAGCCCCAGTATTTT
few,.,TRBJ1-2,TRBV12-3/TRBV12-4,CASSRPDRTFNYGHTF,TGTGCCAGCAGCCGCCCCGACAGAACTTTTAACTATGGCCACACCTTC
.,TRBD1,TRBJ1-4,TRBV9,CASSSGGTANEKLFF,TGTGCCAGCAGCTCTGGGGGGACAGCTAATGAAAAACTGTTTTTT
many,.,TRBJ2-1,TRBV12-3/TRBV12-4,CASTRPYNEQFF,TGTGCCAGCACCCGACCTTACAATGAGCAGTTCTTC
.,TRBD1,TRBJ2-7,TRBV28,CASSSPNRGEQEYEQYF,TGTGCCAGCAGTTCACCCAACAGGGGGGAACAGGAATACGAGCAGTACTTC
.,.,TRBJ2-6,TRBV12-3/TRBV12-4,CASSFDFSGANVLTF,TGTGCCAGCAGTTTTGACTTCTCTGGGGCCAACGTCCTGACTTTC
.,.,TRBJ1-6,TRBV9,CASSVAELYNSPLHF,TGTGCCAGCAGCGTAGCTGAGCTTTACAATTCACCCCTCCACTTT
few,TRBD2,TRBJ2-1,TRBV20-1,CSARDYASGGASEQFF,TGCAGTGCTAGAGATTACGCTAGCGGGGGGGCCTCAGAGCAGTTCTTC
.,.,TRBJ1-2,TRBV9,CASSAQDANYGYTF,TGTGCCAGCAGCGCCCAGGACGCTAACTATGGCTACACCTTC
.,TRBD1,TRBJ1-5,TRBV29-1,CSVGGCQPQHF,TGCAGCGTAGGGGGCTGTCAGCCCCAGCATTTT
.,.,TRBJ1-4,TRBV6-6,CASREQGNEELFF,TGTGCCAGCAGGGAACAGGGTAATGAAGAACTGTTTTTT
few,.,TRBJ2-3,TRBV20-1,CSAGASTDTQYF,TGCAGTGCAGGGGCTAGCACAGATACGCAGTATTTT
few,.,TRBJ2-1,TRBV3-1,CASSGNYHEQFF,TGTGCCAGCAGCGGGAACTATCATGAGCAGTTCTTC
.,TRBD1,TRBJ2-5,TRBV6-5,CASSYSKAGGRETQYF,TGTGCCAGCAGTTACTCGAAGGCAGGGGGTCGGGAGACCCAGTACTTC